This entry lists 28 T cell receptor beta chains sequenced from one sample in a study of blood T cells in healthy people across ages. For the second PCR, which ran for roughly 6 to 11 cycles, a sample-barcoded 5' primer and a J-beta primer mix were used. TCRdb reprocessed the 5' RACE reads via MiXCR and lists one record per CDR3 protein. The sample has around 1.5 million distinct CDR3 sequences, 45% to 70% seen once. The material sequenced was blood. The receptor set was obtained from a young man in good health.

The chain is built from TRBV6-1 and TRBJ2-5; maybe TRBD2 (5 bases). The V and J ends lost 8 bases and 6 bases respectively, with 13 bases between them. This CDR3 comprises 12 residues. Germline V gene data show CDR1 as MNHNS and CDR2 as SASEGT. DNA of the CDR3: TGTGCCAGCGTCAGAGACGGGAAGACCCAGTACTTC. This codes for CASVRDGKTQYF.

V gene TRBV4-1 combines with J gene TRBJ2-3; D might be TRBD1 (6 bases). Trimming took off 3 bases at V and 5 bases at J, with 15 bases between the two ends. In germline, CDR1 is MGHRA, CDR2 YSYEKL. This CDR3 spans 15 amino acids. The CDR3 sequence: CASSHTTGGLDTQYF. The DNA of the CDR3 is TGCGCCAGCAGCCATACGACAGGAGGATTAGATACGCAGTATTTT.

The chain recombines TRBV2 with TRBJ1-2; 7 bases fit TRBD1. The germline gives CDR1 SNHLY, CDR2 FYNNEI. The CDR3 runs 13 residues. The V gene end was trimmed by 6 bases and the J gene end by 10 bases; junction bases not matched to a gene: 11. The CDR3 loop is CASRGSRQGYYTF. The CDR3 DNA follows: TGTGCCAGCAGGGGATCAAGACAGGGTTACTACACCTTC.

Here the CDR3 reads CASSFVRATQYF. The DNA of the CDR3 is TGTGCCAGCAGTTTCGTCCGGGCTACCCAGTACTTC. This chain uses TRBV12-3 or TRBV12-4 with TRBJ2-5; no clear D gene. The CDR3 sequence is 12 residues long. Trimming took 3 bases from V and 8 from J, leaving 10 bases between them.

V usage is TRBV4-3 and J usage is TRBJ2-7, with D tentatively TRBD1 (7 bases). Germline assignment: CDR1 LGHNA and CDR2 YSLEER. The CDR3 loop spans 17 amino acids. V was cut by 4 bases and J by 7 bases, with 26 bases left in between. The CDR3 protein is CASSPQPGGSSYNEQYF. For the CDR3, the DNA is TGCGCCAGCAGCCCGCAGCCAGGGGGGAGCTCCTACAATGAGCAGTACTTC.

This clonotype was recorded once. The chain joins TRBV7-9 to TRBJ2-7, with D hard to call. V lost 9 bases, J lost 4 bases, and 13 bases lay in between. Per germline, CDR1 SEHNR and CDR2 FQNEAQ (reference sequence). This CDR3 has 12 residues. The CDR3 sequence: CASAIFPYEQYF. The CDR3 DNA sequence: TGTGCCAGTGCCATTTTCCCATACGAGCAGTACTTC.

Turning to this clonotype: One junction end does not reproduce the germline sequence, and a read error may be involved. This sequence joins TRBV12-3 or TRBV12-4 and TRBJ2-7; 8 bases line up with TRBD2. This CDR3 contains 16 residues. CDR3 coding DNA: TGTGCCAGCAGTGTAGCGGGATTCCAATTGTCCTACGAGCAGTACTTC. Translation: CASSVAGFQLSYEQYF.

The genes are TRBV9 and TRBJ2-7, with a tentative D call TRBD1 (5 bases). Germline V CDR1 and CDR2: SGDLS, YYNGEE. The CDR3 has 16 residues. The V end lost 2 bases, the J end lost 2 bases, and 17 bases lay between the germline ends. The CDR3 bases are TGTGCCAGCAGCGTGGAATTGGGGCGCGCTCCCTACGAGCAGTACTTC. It specifies CASSVELGRAPYEQYF.

This clonotype has a handful of counts. The rearrangement joins TRBV10-1 to TRBJ2-7, with D possibly being TRBD1 (6 bases). The germline V gene has CDR1 WNHNN and CDR2 SYGVQD (reference sequence). The CDR3 length is 14 residues. Trimming took 2 bases from V and 2 from J, leaving 10 bases between them. CDR3 bases: TGCGCCAGCAGTGAGAGGGGGAGACCCTACGAGCAGTACTTC. This translates into CASSERGRPYEQYF.

The V and J genes are TRBV7-9 and TRBJ2-1, with 7 bases that match TRBD1. The CDR3 is 15 amino acids. J lost 3 bases, V lost 3 bases, and 5 bases had no gene match. CDR1 and CDR2 from the germline V gene are SEHNR and FQNEAQ (reference sequence). The CDR3 DNA reads TGTGCCAGCAGCTTCTCGACAGGGTTCTACAATGAGCAGTTCTTC. Amino acid sequence: CASSFSTGFYNEQFF.

The rearrangement links TRBV4-1 to TRBJ1-1; D possibly corresponds to TRBD1 (6 bases). Germline loops: CDR1 MGHRA, CDR2 YSYEKL. The V gene lost 2 bases and the J gene lost 3 bases, with 10 bases spanning the gap. The CDR3 has 14 residues. CDR3 in DNA: TGCGCCAGCAGCCAAACAGGGTTCGACACTGAAGCTTTCTTT. This codes for CASSQTGFDTEAFF.

This clonotype turned up a few times. The chain recombines TRBV7-9 with TRBJ2-1, with D uncertain. V lost 4 bases and J 7 bases, leaving 20 bases between the germline ends. The CDR3 contains 16 residues. Germline CDR1 SEHNR, CDR2 FQNEAQ (reference sequence). CDR3 loop: CASSSLTQLRWNEQFF. As DNA, the CDR3 is TGTGCCAGCAGCTCCTTGACGCAACTTAGGTGGAATGAGCAGTTCTTC.

V is TRBV21-1 and J is TRBJ2-4; the table assigns TRBD1, which was not confirmed against the DNA. TRBV21-1 is recorded as a pseudogene. The CDR3 is 17 residues long. CDR3 loop: CASSPRDRSVHKNIQYF. The CDR3 coding sequence is TGTGCCAGCAGTCCCAGGGACCGCAGTGTACACAAAAACATTCAGTACTTC.

The rearrangement joins TRBV7-9 to TRBJ2-7; TRBD2 agrees at 9 bases. This CDR3 region has 17 residues. J lost 2 bases, V lost 4 bases, and 12 bases had no gene match. Per germline, CDR1 SEHNR and CDR2 FQNEAQ (reference sequence). The CDR3 loop reads CASSSPLSSGGAYEQYF. The CDR3 coding sequence is TGTGCCAGCAGCTCTCCCCTGAGTAGCGGGGGAGCCTACGAGCAGTACTTC. The full variable domain, completed using reference TRBV7-9 and TRBJ2-7, is DTGVSQNPRHKITKRGQNVTFRCDPISEHNRLYWYRQTLGQGPEFLTYFQNEAQLEKSRLLSDRFSAERPKGSFSTLEIQRTEQGDSAMYLCASSSPLSSGGAYEQYFGPGTRLTVT.

This clonotype was counted ten times or more. V usage is TRBV27 and J usage is TRBJ2-1; D unclear. Germline CDR1 MNHEY, CDR2 SMNVEV (reference sequence). This CDR3 contains 11 residues. V lost 1 base and J lost 9, with 4 bases in between. The CDR3 bases are TGTGCCAGCAGTTTATGGGGTGAGCAGTTCTTC. The encoded protein is CASSLWGEQFF.

This sequence joins TRBV5-1 and TRBJ2-1, with D perhaps TRBD1 or TRBD2 (5 bases each). This CDR3 spans 14 amino acids. V lost 0 bases to trimming and J lost 5 bases, with 9 bases between them. Germline CDR1 SGHRS, CDR2 YFSETQ. The CDR3 is CASSLGGVDNEQFF. CDR3 DNA sequence: TGCGCCAGCAGCTTGGGAGGGGTGGACAATGAGCAGTTCTTC.

J is TRBJ1-2 and V is TRBV4-2, with D possibly matching TRBD1 (5 bases). Germline CDR1 is LGHNA and CDR2 is YNFKEQ. The CDR3 runs to 14 residues. V lost 0 bases, J lost 8 bases, and 13 bases lay in between. CDR3 in amino acids: CASSQDIAGSGYTF. The CDR3 region has the DNA TGTGCCAGCAGCCAAGATATCGCAGGGAGCGGCTACACCTTC.

Here the CDR3 DNA reads TGCGCCAGCAGCCACTCCCCCCGGACAGGGGGAAACGAGCAGTACTTC. It yields the protein CASSHSPRTGGNEQYF. The chain is built from TRBV4-1 and TRBJ2-5; TRBD1 aligns across 10 bases. The J call may be faulty, since TRBJ2-7 better matches the DNA end. The CDR3 totals 16 residues. From germline, CDR1 is MGHRA and CDR2 YSYEKL.

This clonotype was recorded a few times. The chain joins TRBV10-3 to TRBJ2-1, with 7 nucleotides matching TRBD2. V lost 6 bases and J lost 3; bases outside the gene matches: 2. Looked up from germline, CDR1 is ENHRY and CDR2 is SYGVKD. There are 13 residues in the CDR3. The CDR3 here is CAIRERDYNEQFF. The CDR3, as DNA: TGTGCCATCAGGGAGCGGGACTACAATGAGCAGTTCTTC.

V and J are TRBV27 and TRBJ2-3; D is possibly TRBD1 (6 bases). The CDR3 runs to 15 residues. Germline V lookup: CDR1 MNHEY, CDR2 SMNVEV (reference sequence). V lost 6 bases and J lost 5, with 18 bases in between. The chain's CDR3 is CASSSTGNGGDTQYF. CDR3 nucleotides: TGTGCCAGCAGCTCCACAGGGAACGGTGGAGATACGCAGTATTTT.

CDR3 sequence reads: CASSLVDASGVDTQYF. The DNA for the CDR3 is TGCGCCAGCAGCTTGGTAGACGCGTCTGGCGTGGATACGCAGTATTTT. This chain links TRBV5-1 with TRBJ2-3; no reliable D call. CDR3 length: 16 residues. Trimming cost V 0 bases and J 6 bases, with 17 bases left between them. Germline V gene data show CDR1 as SGHRS and CDR2 as YFSETQ.

The CDR3 region has the DNA TGTGCCAGCAGCTTAGGCTCCGAGGTGTGGCAGTATTTT. This codes for CASSLGSEVWQYF. The chain combines TRBV13 with TRBJ2-3, with D unresolved. Per germline, CDR1 PRHDT and CDR2 FYEKMQ (reference sequence). The CDR3 contains 13 residues. Between the trimmed V and J ends, which lost 0 bases and 11 bases, there was a span of 12 bases.

The chain joins TRBV24-1 to TRBJ2-5; D unresolved. The CDR3 sequence is 16 residues long. V was clipped by 3 bases and J by 0 bases, with 13 bases between them. CDR1 is KGHDR, CDR2 SFDVKD, per germline. The CDR3 sequence is CATSDKEGLYQETQYF. In nucleotides, the CDR3 is TGTGCCACCAGTGATAAGGAAGGCTTGTACCAAGAGACCCAGTACTTC.

The chain links TRBV4-3 to TRBJ2-7; 8 bases align to TRBD2. Germline loops: CDR1 LGHNA, CDR2 YSLEER. The CDR3 has 15 amino acids. J was trimmed by 7 bases and V by 1 base; bases with no gene match: 9. The CDR3: CASSQGPGGYNEQYF. The CDR3 nucleotides read TGCGCCAGCAGCCAAGGTCCGGGGGGGTACAATGAGCAGTACTTC.

The chain employs TRBV6-1 and TRBJ1-2, with 10 bases fitting TRBD1. Germline CDR1 reads MNHNS; CDR2 reads SASEGT. CDR3 size: 13 residues. Trimming cost V 6 bases and J 7 bases; bases outside gene matches: 5. The CDR3 is CASSRQGAVGYTF. The CDR3 DNA is TGTGCCAGCAGCAGACAGGGGGCGGTTGGCTACACCTTC.

This clonotype was detected once. V is TRBV29-1 and J is TRBJ1-2; 7 bases fit TRBD1. Germline CDR1 SQVTM, CDR2 ANQGSEA. V gave up 5 bases and J gave up 13 bases; unmatched junction bases: 10. The CDR3 is made up of 11 amino acids. The CDR3 DNA is TGCAGCGTTTGGGAACGACAGGGTAGCACCTTC. It translates to CSVWERQGSTF. The full variable domain, in which reference TRBV29-1 and TRBJ1-2 provide the parts outside the CDR3, is SAVISQKPSRDICQRGTSLTIQCQVDSQVTMMFWYRQQPGQSLTLIATANQGSEATYESGFVIDKFPISRPNLTFSTLTVSNMSPEDSSIYLCSVWERQGSTFGSGTRLTVV.

The genes are TRBV6-5 and TRBJ2-1; D possibly corresponds to TRBD2 (6 bases). CDR1 is MNHEY and CDR2 is SVGAGI in the germline V gene. V dropped 6 bases and J dropped 10 bases, with 22 bases sitting between them. CDR3 length: 15 amino acids. The DNA of the CDR3 is TGTGCCAGCAGCGAACGGGACTCTCCGGTTTCCGAGCAGTTCTTC. The encoded protein is CASSERDSPVSEQFF.

This clonotype was detected only a few times. V and J are TRBV2 and TRBJ2-1; weak D call: TRBD2 (5 bases). Germline V gene data show CDR1 as SNHLY and CDR2 as FYNNEI. The CDR3 has 12 amino acids. V lost 7 bases and J 6 bases, leaving 10 bases between the germline ends. For the CDR3, the DNA is TGTGCCAGCACGAAGCGGTCCAATGAGCAGTTCTTC. Residues: CASTKRSNEQFF.